These 16 T cell receptor beta chains were sequenced from one sample in a study of T-cell memory formation after mild COVID-19. TCRdb fed the 5' RACE reads into MiXCR, producing one record per CDR3 protein. The table includes fewer than 350,000 distinct CDR3 sequences, around a sixth detected once. Sequencing was done on a sample of PBMCs or a T cell subset sorted from them (not recorded which). The receptors come from a man between 18 and 35 years old who had mild COVID-19 (a few samples of this study predate the infection). Cell type and time point are not known.

V usage is TRBV7-9 and J usage is TRBJ1-4, with D possibly matching TRBD1 (5 bases). Trimming cost V 5 bases and J 7 bases, with 14 bases left between them. The CDR3 runs to 14 residues. The germline V gene encodes CDR1 SEHNR and CDR2 FQNEAQ (reference sequence). In nucleotides, the CDR3 is TGTGCCAGCAGCCAAACAAACGGGGGTGAAAAACTGTTTTTT. This encodes CASSQTNGGEKLFF.

V and J are TRBV7-2 and TRBJ2-1; D gene ambiguous. Germline loops: CDR1 SGHTA, CDR2 FQGNSA. This CDR3 has 13 amino acids. V was trimmed by 4 bases and J by 7 bases, leaving 11 bases between them. In nucleotides, the CDR3 is TGTGCCAGCAGCTCTATCTGGGTAAATGAGCAGTTCTTC. Protein product: CASSSIWVNEQFF.

This clonotype was found a few times. V is TRBV12-3 or TRBV12-4 and J is TRBJ1-6; D gene uncertain. Between the trimmed V and J ends, which lost 5 bases and 10 bases, there was a span of 12 bases. This CDR3 is 13 amino acids long. CDR3: CASSATRVSPLHF. The CDR3 DNA follows: TGTGCCAGCAGTGCCACCCGGGTCTCACCCCTCCACTTT.

This clonotype was seen a handful of times. The rearrangement links TRBV4-2 to TRBJ2-7; D remains unclear. Trimming left V 0 bases short and J 3 bases short, with 9 bases between. Germline CDR1 LGHNA, CDR2 YNFKEQ. This CDR3 has 14 residues. CDR3 DNA: TGTGCCAGCAGCCAAGAGTCGGGCCGCTACGAGCAGTACTTC. This encodes CASSQESGRYEQYF.

V usage is TRBV7-9 and J usage is TRBJ2-1, with 7 nucleotides matching TRBD2. Germline CDR1 and CDR2: SEHNR and FQNEAQ (reference sequence). CDR3 length: 16 amino acids. Unmatched junction bases numbered 8, after V lost 0 bases and J lost 6 bases. CDR3 DNA sequence: TGTGCCAGCAGCTTAGCGGTTCGCGGGGGTGGCAATGAGCAGTTCTTC. Protein: CASSLAVRGGGNEQFF.

The chain joins TRBV2 to TRBJ2-2; D uncertain. CDR3 size: 15 residues. Trimming removed 1 base from V and 4 bases from J, with 10 bases in between. Germline CDR1 SNHLY, CDR2 FYNNEI. The CDR3 region has the DNA TGTGCCAGCAGTGAAGGGCCCCGGATCACCGGGGAGCTGTTTTTT. Protein sequence: CASSEGPRITGELFF.

CDR3 coding DNA: TGCGCCAGCAGCGGGGGACTAGTTACAGATACGCAGTATTTT. Its protein is CASSGGLVTDTQYF. The chain carries TRBV5-1 and TRBJ2-3, with 8 bases identical to TRBD2. This CDR3 region has 14 residues. V lost 4 bases, J lost 3 bases, and 4 bases stayed unmatched. In germline, CDR1 is SGHRS, CDR2 YFSETQ.

This clonotype was counted a few times. This chain joins TRBV20-1 and TRBJ2-7; TRBD1 aligns across 11 bases. Germline V gene data show CDR1 as DFQATT and CDR2 as SNEGSKA (reference sequence). CDR3 length: 15 amino acids. The J segment lost 6 bases and the V segment lost 6 bases, leaving 13 bases of the junction unmatched. CDR3 protein: CSAISAGQGGIEQYF. CDR3 in DNA: TGCAGTGCCATTAGTGCGGGACAGGGGGGGATCGAGCAGTACTTC.

The V call is TRBV10-2, the J call TRBJ1-1, with 10 positions matching TRBD1. V was clipped by 2 bases and J by 0 bases; unmatched bases: 9. This CDR3 contains 18 residues. Germline V gene data show CDR1 as WSHSY and CDR2 as SAAADI. The CDR3 DNA reads TGCGCCAGCAGTGAGAGGGTAGGGGACAGGGGAGTGAACACTGAAGCTTTCTTT. Amino acid sequence: CASSERVGDRGVNTEAFF.

The chain recombines TRBV6-5 with TRBJ2-1, with a possible D match to TRBD2 (7 bases). The CDR3 runs 15 residues. The V and J ends lost 7 bases and 6 bases respectively, with 19 bases between them. Germline loops: CDR1 MNHEY, CDR2 SVGAGI. The CDR3 reads CASIHRGALGNEQFF. The CDR3 DNA reads TGTGCCAGCATTCATCGGGGGGCCCTGGGCAATGAGCAGTTCTTC.

This clonotype was seen at least ten times. V usage is TRBV5-1 and J usage is TRBJ2-5, with D maybe TRBD2 (6 bases). The V gene's germline CDR1 is SGHRS and CDR2 YFSETQ. The CDR3 has 14 residues. Trimming pared 8 bases from V and 9 bases from J, leaving 23 bases between. CDR3 nucleotide sequence: TGCGCCAGTACCGCGGGTAGACGGGAGACGGCCCAGTACTTC. This encodes CASTAGRRETAQYF.

This clonotype has a handful of counts. The chain couples TRBV30 to TRBJ1-2, with a weak D call TRBD1 (6 bases). V gave up 3 bases and J gave up 6 bases, with 14 bases separating them. Germline V gives CDR1 GTSNPN, CDR2 SVGIG (reference sequence). The CDR3 has 13 residues. Here the CDR3 DNA reads TGTGCCTGGAGCGAGGGGGTCGGCAATGGCTACACCTTC. Protein product: CAWSEGVGNGYTF.

This clonotype qualifies as medium-sized (0.01 to 0.1%). The rearrangement joins TRBV7-9 to TRBJ2-7, with 7 nucleotides matching TRBD1. CDR3 length: 15 residues. From germline, CDR1 is SEHNR and CDR2 FQNEAQ (reference sequence). V shed 5 bases and J 8 bases; nucleotides not matched to a gene: 15. The CDR3 coding sequence is TGTGCCAGCAGCACCAGCCGGGACAGTTGGTTTCAGCAGTACTTC. It yields the protein CASSTSRDSWFQQYF.

This clonotype showed up just a few times. The J gene is TRBJ2-4, the V gene TRBV9; tentatively, D is TRBD1 or TRBD2 (5 bases each). V lost 0 bases and J 0 bases, leaving 16 bases between the germline ends. The CDR3 length is 18 residues. Germline V gene lookup returns CDR1 SGDLS and CDR2 YYNGEE. DNA of the CDR3: TGTGCCAGCAGCGTAGGAGGGGACGGGGCGCTAGCCAAAAACATTCAGTACTTC. Its protein product is CASSVGGDGALAKNIQYF.

The chain combines TRBV2 with TRBJ2-1, with D possibly being TRBD1 (6 bases). Germline CDR1 reads SNHLY; CDR2 reads FYNNEI. Deletions cut 6 bases from V and 6 bases from J, with 18 bases between. The CDR3 is made up of 15 amino acids. The CDR3 spells CASRFKGVIGNEQFF. CDR3 nucleotides: TGTGCCAGCAGGTTTAAGGGGGTAATAGGCAATGAGCAGTTCTTC.

Of note for this clonotype: The junction departs from germline at one end; a sequencing error may be responsible. The J gene is TRBJ2-1, the V gene TRBV6-5; D tentatively fits TRBD1 or TRBD2 (5 bases each). Germline V gene lookup returns CDR1 MNHEY and CDR2 SVGAGI. The CDR3 contains 11 residues. In DNA form, the CDR3 reads TGTGCCAGCAGATACTGGGGGGAGCAGTTCTTC. It translates to CASRYWGEQFF.